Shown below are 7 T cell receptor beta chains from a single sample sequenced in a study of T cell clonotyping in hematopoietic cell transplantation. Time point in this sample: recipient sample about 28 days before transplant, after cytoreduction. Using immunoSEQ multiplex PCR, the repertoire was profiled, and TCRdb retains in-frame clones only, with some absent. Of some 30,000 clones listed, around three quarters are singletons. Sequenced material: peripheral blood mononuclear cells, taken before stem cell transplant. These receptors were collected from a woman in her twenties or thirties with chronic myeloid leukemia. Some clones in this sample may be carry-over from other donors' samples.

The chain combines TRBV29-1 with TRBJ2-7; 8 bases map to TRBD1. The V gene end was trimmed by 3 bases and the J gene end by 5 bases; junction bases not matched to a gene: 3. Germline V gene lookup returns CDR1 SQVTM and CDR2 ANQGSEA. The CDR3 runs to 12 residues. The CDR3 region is CSVDDRGDEQYF. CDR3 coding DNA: TGCAGCGTTGATGACAGGGGTGACGAGCAGTACTTC.

The CDR3 DNA follows: TGTGCCAGCAGCTCCGGGAGCAACAACGTCCTGACTTTC. Its protein product is CASSSGSNNVLTF. This chain links TRBV6-5 with TRBJ2-6; perhaps TRBD2 as D (6 bases). In germline, CDR1 is MNHEY, CDR2 SVGAGI. V was cut by 6 bases and J by 9 bases, with 12 bases left in between. The CDR3 has 13 residues.

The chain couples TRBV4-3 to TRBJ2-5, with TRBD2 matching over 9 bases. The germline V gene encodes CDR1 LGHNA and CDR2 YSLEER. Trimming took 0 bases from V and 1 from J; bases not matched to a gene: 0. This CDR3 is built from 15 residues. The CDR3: CASSQERGGQETQYF. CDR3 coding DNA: TGCGCCAGCAGCCAAGAGCGGGGGGGCCAAGAGACCCAGTACTTC.

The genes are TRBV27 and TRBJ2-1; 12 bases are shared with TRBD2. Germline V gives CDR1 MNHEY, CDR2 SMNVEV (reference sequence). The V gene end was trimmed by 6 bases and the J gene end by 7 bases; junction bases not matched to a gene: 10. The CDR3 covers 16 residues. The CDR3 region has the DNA TGTGCCAGCAGCTGGGGGCTAGCGGGGGGGCAGAATGAGCAGTTCTTC. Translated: CASSWGLAGGQNEQFF.

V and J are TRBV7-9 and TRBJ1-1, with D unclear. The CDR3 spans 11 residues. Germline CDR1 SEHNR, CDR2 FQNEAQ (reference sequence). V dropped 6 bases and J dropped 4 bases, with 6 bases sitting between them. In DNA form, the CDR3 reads TGTGCCAGCAGTGTCCGCACTGAAGCTTTCTTT. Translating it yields CASSVRTEAFF.

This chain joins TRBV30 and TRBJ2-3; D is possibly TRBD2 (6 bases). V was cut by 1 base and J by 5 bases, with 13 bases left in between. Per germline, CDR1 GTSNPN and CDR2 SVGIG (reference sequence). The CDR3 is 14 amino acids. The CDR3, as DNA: TGTGCCTGGAGTGGAACTAGCAACCGAGATACGCAGTATTTT. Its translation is CAWSGTSNRDTQYF.

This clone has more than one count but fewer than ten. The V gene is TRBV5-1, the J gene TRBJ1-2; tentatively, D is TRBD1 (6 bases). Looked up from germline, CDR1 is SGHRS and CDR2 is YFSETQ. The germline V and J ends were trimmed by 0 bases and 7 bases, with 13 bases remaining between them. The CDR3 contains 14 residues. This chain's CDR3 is CASSLGRGVSGYTF. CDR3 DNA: TGCGCCAGCAGCTTGGGAAGGGGGGTCTCTGGCTACACCTTC.